The 5 T cell receptor beta chains presented below share a single source sample, sequenced in a study of blood T cell repertoires in COVID-19. TCRdb's copy holds only in-frame clones and misses some; the assay was immunoSEQ multiplex PCR. The top ten clones hold 13% to 15% of a sample with some 200,000 clones, about 80% of them seen once. Sequenced sample: peripheral blood. Receptors originate from a man aged 30-40 years with active or convalescent COVID-19.

The rearrangement uses TRBV7-3 and TRBJ1-1, with a weak D call TRBD1 (6 bases). Germline-derived CDR1 and CDR2 are SGHTA and FQGTGA. The CDR3 covers 14 residues. Trimming left V 7 bases short and J 0 bases short, with 12 bases between. The CDR3 region is CASKPTGMNTEAFF. The CDR3 bases are TGTGCCAGCAAACCGACAGGTATGAACACTGAAGCTTTCTTT.

The chain employs TRBV10-1 and TRBJ2-3; 10 bases match TRBD2. The J segment lost 1 base and the V segment lost 6 bases, leaving 1 base of the junction unmatched. This CDR3 has 14 residues. Germline loops: CDR1 WNHNN, CDR2 SYGVQD (reference sequence). The CDR3 region is CASSSGGGTDTQYF. CDR3 nucleotides: TGCGCCAGCAGCAGCGGGGGGGGCACAGATACGCAGTATTTT.

This rearrangement joins TRBV7-8 to TRBJ2-2; 7 bases agree with TRBD1. Per the germline V gene, CDR1 is SGHVS and CDR2 is FQNEAQ. V lost 7 bases, J lost 3 bases, and 11 bases stayed unmatched. The CDR3 totals 16 residues. CDR3 in DNA: TGTGCCAGCAACCAGGGCCCAGGGGGAGACACCGGGGAGCTGTTTTTT. Protein: CASNQGPGGDTGELFF.

The chain uses TRBV19 and TRBJ1-2; 9 bases are shared with TRBD1. Germline V gene lookup returns CDR1 LNHDA and CDR2 SQIVND (reference sequence). The CDR3 length is 16 residues. J lost 6 bases, V lost 4 bases, and 12 bases had no gene match. CDR3 in DNA: TGTGCCAGTAGTACCTCCCTAACAGGGGGCAGCGATGGCTACACCTTC. It is translated as CASSTSLTGGSDGYTF.

This chain uses TRBV2 with TRBJ2-7, with 9 nucleotides matching TRBD1. J lost 6 bases, V lost 4 bases, and 7 bases had no gene match. CDR3 size: 14 residues. From germline, CDR1 is SNHLY and CDR2 FYNNEI. The DNA for the CDR3 is TGTGCCAGCAGTGGTCGGACAGGGGCCTCCGAGCAGTACGTC. This codes for CASSGRTGASEQYV.